This T cell receptor beta chain was sequenced in a study of blood T cell repertoires in COVID-19. Study at large: Material from acute and convalescent COVID-19 was sourced from the United States, Italy and Spain. PBMCs, B-cell-depleted T cells, or T cells were the source of the cDNA or gDNA that made up the material.

The CDR3 consists of 16 residues. Germline V gene sequence: CDR1 KGHSH, CDR2 LQKENI. The ends lost 4 bases at V and 0 bases at J; junction bases unmatched: 3. In the original analysis: Nucleated cell number was recorded as an estimate derived from reference gene primer amplification. The repertoire was sequenced with immunoSEQ multiplex PCR; TCRdb's copy has only in-frame clones and lacks some. V, J and clone size were drawn from that table, and D and trimming were deduced from the DNA. The sample comprises 210,000 or so clones, more than 60% of which are singletons, and about 13% rests with the top ten.

The receptor comes from a man aged 50 to 59 who had recovered from COVID-19. Sequenced: peripheral blood. The chain joins TRBV18 to TRBJ2-6; TRBD1 aligns across 7 bases. The CDR3 nucleotides read TGTGCCAGCTCACGGGACAGTCCCTCTGGGGCCAACGTCCTGACTTTC. Its translation is CASSRDSPSGANVLTF.